This T cell receptor beta chain was sequenced for a study of cytomegalovirus exposure and HLA in healthy donors. Notes on the study in general: Investigators reported 150 to 200 TCR beta chains as tied to cytomegalovirus.

This clone was recorded only once. Antigen unknown. A multiplex PCR was run with 60 Vbeta primers and 13 Jbeta primers. Produced via immunoSEQ multiplex PCR; TCRdb's table is partial and in-frame only. The sample records 250,000 to 350,000 clones, roughly 85% being singletons. The receptor was derived from a man in his forties in good health and CMV-seropositive. Specimen: PBMCs.

The CDR3 DNA is TGTGCCAGCAGCTTTTTAGGGACAGGGGGCTTGGATCAGCCCCAGCATTTT. This gives the protein CASSFLGTGGLDQPQHF. The V call is TRBV7-9, the J call TRBJ1-5; TRBD1 matches at 12 bases. J lost 5 bases, V lost 3 bases, and 8 bases had no gene match. Per germline, CDR1 SEHNR and CDR2 FQNEAQ (reference sequence). The CDR3 totals 17 residues.